This T cell receptor beta chain originates from a study of resident and recirculating memory T cells in vitiligo. For the study at large: Genomic DNA was extracted from whole homogenized samples, with no cell sorting.

Libraries were prepared by immunoSEQ multiplex PCR; TCRdb keeps only in-frame clonotypes and omits some of them. This table has 40,000 to 50,000 clones, about 90% appearing once. Stable vitiligo meant no lesion change over the previous 6 months. The CDR3 has 15 residues. V shed 5 bases, J shed 2 bases, and the junction held 4 bases outside the gene matches. Germline V gene sequence: CDR1 SGHTA, CDR2 FQGTGA. The chain is built from TRBV7-3 and TRBJ2-1, with TRBD2 matching 9 bases. The receptor was isolated from a male donor with vitiligo. Material: blood. The CDR3 sequence is CASSLERGAYNEQFF. DNA for the CDR3: TGTGCCAGCAGCCTAGAGCGGGGGGCCTACAATGAGCAGTTCTTC.